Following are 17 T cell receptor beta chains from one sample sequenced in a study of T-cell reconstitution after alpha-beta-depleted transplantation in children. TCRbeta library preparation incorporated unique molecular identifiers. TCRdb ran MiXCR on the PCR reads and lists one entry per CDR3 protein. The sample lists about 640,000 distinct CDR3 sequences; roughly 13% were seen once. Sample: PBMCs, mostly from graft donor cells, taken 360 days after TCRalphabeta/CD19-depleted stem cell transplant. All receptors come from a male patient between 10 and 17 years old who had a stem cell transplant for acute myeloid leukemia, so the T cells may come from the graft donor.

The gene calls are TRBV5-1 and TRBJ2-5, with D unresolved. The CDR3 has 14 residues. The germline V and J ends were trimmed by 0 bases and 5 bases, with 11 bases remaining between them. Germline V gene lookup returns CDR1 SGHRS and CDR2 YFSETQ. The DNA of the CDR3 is TGCGCCAGCAGCTTGGCCGCCAGCGTTGAGACCCAGTACTTC. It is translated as CASSLAASVETQYF. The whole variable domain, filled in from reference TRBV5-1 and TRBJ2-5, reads KAGVTQTPRYLIKTRGQQVTLSCSPISGHRSVSWYQQTPGQGLQFLFEYFSETQRNKGNFPGRFSGRQFSNSRSEMNVSTLELGDSALYLCASSLAASVETQYFGPGTRLLVL.

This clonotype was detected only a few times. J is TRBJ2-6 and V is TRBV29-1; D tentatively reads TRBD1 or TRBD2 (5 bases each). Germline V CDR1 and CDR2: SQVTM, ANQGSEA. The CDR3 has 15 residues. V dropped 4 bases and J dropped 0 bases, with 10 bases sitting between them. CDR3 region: CSVGAGSSGANVLTF. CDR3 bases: TGCAGCGTTGGGGCAGGGAGCTCTGGGGCCAACGTCCTGACTTTC. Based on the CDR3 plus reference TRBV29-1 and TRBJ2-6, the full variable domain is SAVISQKPSRDICQRGTSLTIQCQVDSQVTMMFWYRQQPGQSLTLIATANQGSEATYESGFVIDKFPISRPNLTFSTLTVSNMSPEDSSIYLCSVGAGSSGANVLTFGAGSRLTVL.

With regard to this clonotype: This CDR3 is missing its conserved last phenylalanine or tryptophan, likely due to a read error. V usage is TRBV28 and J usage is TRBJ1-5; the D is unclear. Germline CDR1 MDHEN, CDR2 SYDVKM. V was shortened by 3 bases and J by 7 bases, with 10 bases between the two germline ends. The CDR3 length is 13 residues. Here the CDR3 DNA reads TGTGCCAGCAGTTTTCGGGAACAGCAGCCCCAGCATTAT. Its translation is CASSFREQQPQHY.

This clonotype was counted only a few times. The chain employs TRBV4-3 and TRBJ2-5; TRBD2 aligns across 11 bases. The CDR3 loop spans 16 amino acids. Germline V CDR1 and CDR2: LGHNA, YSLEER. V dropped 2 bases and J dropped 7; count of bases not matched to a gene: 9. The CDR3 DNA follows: TGCGCCAGCAGCCAAAAAACTAGCGGGAGAGGTTGGACCCAGTACTTC. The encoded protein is CASSQKTSGRGWTQYF.

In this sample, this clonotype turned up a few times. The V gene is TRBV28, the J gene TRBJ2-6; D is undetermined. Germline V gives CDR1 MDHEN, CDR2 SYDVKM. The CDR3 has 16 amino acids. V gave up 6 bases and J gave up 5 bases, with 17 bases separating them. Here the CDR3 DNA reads TGTGCCAGCAGGCCATTCGAGCCAGCTCGGGCCAACGTCCTGACTTTC. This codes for CASRPFEPARANVLTF.

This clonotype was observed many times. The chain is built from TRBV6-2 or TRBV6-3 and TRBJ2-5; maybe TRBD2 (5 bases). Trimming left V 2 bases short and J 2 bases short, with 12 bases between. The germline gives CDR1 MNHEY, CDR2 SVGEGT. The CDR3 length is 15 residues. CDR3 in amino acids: CASSYHSRGQETQYF. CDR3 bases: TGTGCCAGCAGTTACCATTCGCGAGGGCAAGAGACCCAGTACTTC.

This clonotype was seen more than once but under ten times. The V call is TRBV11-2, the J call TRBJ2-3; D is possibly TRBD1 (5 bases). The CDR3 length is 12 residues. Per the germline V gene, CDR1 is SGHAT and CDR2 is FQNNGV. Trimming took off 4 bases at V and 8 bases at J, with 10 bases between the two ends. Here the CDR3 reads CASSSIQGTQYF. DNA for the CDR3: TGTGCCAGCAGCTCAATCCAGGGTACGCAGTATTTT.

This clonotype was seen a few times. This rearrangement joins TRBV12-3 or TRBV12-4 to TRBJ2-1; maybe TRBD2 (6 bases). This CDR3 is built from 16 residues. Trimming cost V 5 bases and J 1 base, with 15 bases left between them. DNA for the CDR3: TGTGCCAGCAGTCCTAGCGCGCCCCTTTCCTACAATGAGCAGTTCTTC. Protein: CASSPSAPLSYNEQFF.

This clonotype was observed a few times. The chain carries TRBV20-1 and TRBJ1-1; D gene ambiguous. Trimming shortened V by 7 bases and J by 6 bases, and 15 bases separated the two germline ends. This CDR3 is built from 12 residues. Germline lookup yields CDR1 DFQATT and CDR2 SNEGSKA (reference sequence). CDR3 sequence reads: CSEYRVYPEAFF. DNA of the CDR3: TGCAGTGAGTATAGGGTCTACCCTGAAGCTTTCTTT.

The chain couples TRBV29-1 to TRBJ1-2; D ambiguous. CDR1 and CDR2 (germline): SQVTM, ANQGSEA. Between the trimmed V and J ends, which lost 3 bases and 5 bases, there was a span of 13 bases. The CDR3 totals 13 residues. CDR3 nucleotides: TGCAGCGTTGAGGGCCCAGGTAGTTATGGCTACACCTTC. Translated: CSVEGPGSYGYTF. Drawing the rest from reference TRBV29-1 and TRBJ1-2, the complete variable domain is SAVISQKPSRDICQRGTSLTIQCQVDSQVTMMFWYRQQPGQSLTLIATANQGSEATYESGFVIDKFPISRPNLTFSTLTVSNMSPEDSSIYLCSVEGPGSYGYTFGSGTRLTVV.

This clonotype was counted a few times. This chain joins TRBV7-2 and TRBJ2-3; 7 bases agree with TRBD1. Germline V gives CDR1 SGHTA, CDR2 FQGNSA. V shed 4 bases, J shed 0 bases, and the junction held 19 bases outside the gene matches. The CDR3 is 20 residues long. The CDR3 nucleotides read TGTGCCAGCAGCTATCGCGAACCGGGACAGTTATTACTTAGCACAGATACGCAGTATTTT. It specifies CASSYREPGQLLLSTDTQYF.

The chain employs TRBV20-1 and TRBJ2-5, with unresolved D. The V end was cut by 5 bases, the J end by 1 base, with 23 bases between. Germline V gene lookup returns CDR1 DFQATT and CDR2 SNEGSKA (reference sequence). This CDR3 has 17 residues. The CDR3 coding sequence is TGCAGTGCTGAACATTTTGGGCCGCAAGTACCCCAAGAGACCCAGTACTTC. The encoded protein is CSAEHFGPQVPQETQYF.

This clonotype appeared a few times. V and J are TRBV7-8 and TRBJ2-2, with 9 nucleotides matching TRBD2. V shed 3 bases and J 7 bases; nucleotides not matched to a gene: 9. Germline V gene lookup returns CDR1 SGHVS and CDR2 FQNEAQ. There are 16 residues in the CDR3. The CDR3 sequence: CASSFYSGSLGGELFF. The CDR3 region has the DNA TGTGCCAGCAGCTTCTATAGCGGGAGTTTGGGCGGGGAGCTGTTTTTT.

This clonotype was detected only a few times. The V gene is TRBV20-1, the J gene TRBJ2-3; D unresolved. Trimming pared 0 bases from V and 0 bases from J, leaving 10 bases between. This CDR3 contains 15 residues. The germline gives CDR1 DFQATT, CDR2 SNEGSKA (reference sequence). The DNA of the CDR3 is TGCAGTGCTAGAGATCCCGGCTCTAGCACAGATACGCAGTATTTT. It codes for CSARDPGSSTDTQYF.

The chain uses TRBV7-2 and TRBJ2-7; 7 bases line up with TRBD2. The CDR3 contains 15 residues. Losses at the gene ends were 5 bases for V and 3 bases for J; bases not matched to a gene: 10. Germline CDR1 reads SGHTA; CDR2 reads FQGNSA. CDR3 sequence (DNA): TGTGCCAGCAGCGCCCGGGACGAGCGGGGCTACGAGCAGTACTTC. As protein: CASSARDERGYEQYF. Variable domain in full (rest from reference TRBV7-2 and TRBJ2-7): GAGVSQSPSNKVTEKGKDVELRCDPISGHTALYWYRQSLGQGLEFLIYFQGNSAPDKSGLPSDRFSAERTGGSVSTLTIQRTQQEDSAVYLCASSARDERGYEQYFGPGTRLTVT.

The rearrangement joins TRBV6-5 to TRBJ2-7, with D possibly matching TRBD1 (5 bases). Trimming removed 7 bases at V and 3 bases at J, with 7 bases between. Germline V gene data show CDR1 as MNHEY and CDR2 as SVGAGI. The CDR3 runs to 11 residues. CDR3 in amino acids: CASNRGYEQYF. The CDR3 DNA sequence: TGTGCCAGCAATAGGGGCTACGAGCAGTACTTC.

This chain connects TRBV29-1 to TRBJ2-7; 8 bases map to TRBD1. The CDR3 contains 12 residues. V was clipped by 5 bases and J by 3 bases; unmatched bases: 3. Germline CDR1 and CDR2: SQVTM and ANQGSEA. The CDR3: CSVIQGVYEQYF. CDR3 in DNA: TGCAGCGTTATACAGGGGGTCTACGAGCAGTACTTC.